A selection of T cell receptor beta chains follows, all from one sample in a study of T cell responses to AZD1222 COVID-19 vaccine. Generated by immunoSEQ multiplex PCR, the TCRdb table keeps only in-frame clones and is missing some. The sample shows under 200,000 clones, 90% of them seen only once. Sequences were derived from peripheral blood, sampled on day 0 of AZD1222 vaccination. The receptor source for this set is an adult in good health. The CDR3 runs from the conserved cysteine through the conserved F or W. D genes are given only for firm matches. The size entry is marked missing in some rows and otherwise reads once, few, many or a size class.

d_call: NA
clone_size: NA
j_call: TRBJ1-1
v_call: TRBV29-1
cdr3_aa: CSVSGRTEAFF
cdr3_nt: TGCAGCGTTAGCGGTCGGACTGAAGCTTTCTTT

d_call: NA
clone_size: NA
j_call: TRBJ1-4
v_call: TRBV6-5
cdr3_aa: CASSYRDGLGEKLFF
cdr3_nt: TGTGCCAGCAGTTACCGGGACGGCCTTGGTGAAAAACTGTTTTTT

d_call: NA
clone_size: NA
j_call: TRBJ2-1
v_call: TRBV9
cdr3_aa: CASSVILGTYNEQFF
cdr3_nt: TGTGCCAGCAGCGTAATTTTAGGGACGTACAATGAGCAGTTCTTC

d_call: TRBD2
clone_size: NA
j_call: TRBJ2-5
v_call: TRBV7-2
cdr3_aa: CASRMAGGGETQYF
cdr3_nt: TGTGCCAGCAGAATGGCGGGGGGCGGGGAGACCCAGTACTTC

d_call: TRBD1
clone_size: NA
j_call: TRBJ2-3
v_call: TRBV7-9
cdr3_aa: CASSDTGGIDTQYF
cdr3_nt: TGTGCCAGCAGCGACACAGGGGGCATAGATACGCAGTATTTT

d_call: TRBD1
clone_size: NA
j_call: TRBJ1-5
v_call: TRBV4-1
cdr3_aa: CASSQRDSSNQPQHF
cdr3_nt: TGCGCCAGCAGCCAACGGGACAGTAGCAATCAGCCCCAGCATTTT

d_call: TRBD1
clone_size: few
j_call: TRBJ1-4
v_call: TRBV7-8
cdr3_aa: CASSLGWGTGNEKLFF
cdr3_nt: TGTGCCAGCAGCTTAGGTTGGGGGACAGGGAATGAAAAACTGTTTTTT

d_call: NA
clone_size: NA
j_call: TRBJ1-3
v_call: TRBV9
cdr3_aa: CASSPGRISSGNTIYF
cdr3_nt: TGTGCCAGCAGCCCGGGACGGATCAGCTCTGGAAACACCATATATTTT

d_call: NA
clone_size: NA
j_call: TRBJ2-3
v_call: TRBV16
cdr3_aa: CASSQLTRVGTDTQYF
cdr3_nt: TGTGCCAGCAGCCAATTGACAAGGGTTGGCACAGATACGCAGTATTTT

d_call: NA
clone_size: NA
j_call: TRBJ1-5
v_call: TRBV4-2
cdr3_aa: CASSAGEQPQHF
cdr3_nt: TGTGCCAGCAGTGCAGGGGAACAGCCCCAGCATTTT

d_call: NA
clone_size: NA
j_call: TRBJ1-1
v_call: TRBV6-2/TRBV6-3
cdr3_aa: CASSHHRDGNAGTEAFF
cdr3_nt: TGTGCCAGCAGTCACCACCGGGACGGGAACGCCGGGACTGAAGCTTTCTTT

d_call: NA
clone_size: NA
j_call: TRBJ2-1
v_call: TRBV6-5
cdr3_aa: CASSYSSREFF
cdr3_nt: TGTGCCAGCAGTTACTCGTCTCGAGAGTTCTTC

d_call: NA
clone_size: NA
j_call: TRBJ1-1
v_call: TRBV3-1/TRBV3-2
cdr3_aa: CASSHSGGRSNTEAFF
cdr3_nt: TGTGCCAGCAGCCATAGTGGGGGCAGATCAAACACTGAAGCTTTCTTT

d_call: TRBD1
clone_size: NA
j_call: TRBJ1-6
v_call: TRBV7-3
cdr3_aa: CASSSGHQGANSPLHF
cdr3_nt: TGTGCCAGCAGCTCTGGTCACCAGGGGGCGAATTCACCCCTCCACTTT